Below, 27 T cell receptor beta chains from the same sample are listed, as sequenced in a study of shared clonotypes between healthy human individuals. Only in-frame clones appear in the TCRdb table, and some are missing; sequencing was by immunoSEQ multiplex PCR. Among millions of clones listed, approximately 90% were seen once. Source material: naive CD4+ T cells sorted from blood. The subset: CD45RA+ positively selected. All receptors come from a man aged 18 to 29 in good health.

The V and J genes are TRBV14 and TRBJ2-1, with no clear D. Per germline, CDR1 SGHDN and CDR2 FVKESK. CDR3 length equals 15 residues. The ends were cut back, 4 bases at V and 7 bases at J, with 17 bases in the middle. The chain's CDR3 is CASSRKGQKVNEQFF. In nucleotides, the CDR3 is TGTGCCAGCAGCCGGAAAGGGCAGAAGGTGAATGAGCAGTTCTTC. Looking up the rest from reference TRBV14 and TRBJ2-1 gives the full variable domain: EAGVTQFPSHSVIEKGQTVTLRCDPISGHDNLYWYRRVMGKEIKFLLHFVKESKQDESGMPNNRFLAERTGGTYSTLKVQPAELEDSGVYFCASSRKGQKVNEQFFGPGTRLTVL.

The chain recombines TRBV29-1 with TRBJ2-1; D perhaps matches TRBD2 (5 bases). The V gene lost 5 bases and the J gene lost 5 bases, with 13 bases spanning the gap. The CDR3 covers 13 residues. The germline gives CDR1 SQVTM, CDR2 ANQGSEA. In DNA, the CDR3 is TGCAGCGTTCTCTCTAGCAGAAACAATGAGCAGTTCTTC. This sequence encodes CSVLSSRNNEQFF.

This clone was detected once. The CDR3 is CASSPSVGRVADTQYF. The CDR3 bases are TGTGCCAGCTCACCCTCTGTCGGGAGGGTGGCAGATACGCAGTATTTT. This rearrangement joins TRBV18 to TRBJ2-3; TRBD2 aligns across 8 bases. This CDR3 comprises 16 residues. V was clipped by 3 bases and J by 4 bases; unmatched bases: 9. Germline CDR1 is KGHSH and CDR2 is LQKENI.

The chain has TRBV18 and TRBJ1-2; possible D gene TRBD1, 6 bases. The CDR3 is 13 amino acids. Germline V gene sequence: CDR1 KGHSH, CDR2 LQKENI. V dropped 6 bases and J dropped 4 bases, with 12 bases sitting between them. The CDR3 loop reads CASSLDRPYGYTF. Written as DNA, the CDR3 is TGTGCCAGCTCCCTAGACAGGCCCTATGGCTACACCTTC.

As to this clone: Other nucleotide sequences from this sample produce the same CDR3. The chain combines TRBV9 with TRBJ2-7, with a possible D match to TRBD2 (5 bases). V was trimmed by 0 bases and J by 5 bases, leaving 12 bases between them. This CDR3 comprises 14 residues. CDR1 is SGDLS, CDR2 YYNGEE, per germline. The CDR3 region is CASSVGGSGHEQYF. The CDR3 nucleotides read TGTGCCAGCAGCGTAGGTGGGAGTGGCCACGAGCAGTACTTC.

The chain links TRBV10-3 to TRBJ2-2; the match to TRBD2 covers 9 bases. The CDR3 spans 16 residues. Germline values: CDR1 ENHRY, CDR2 SYGVKD. Germline trimming cut 10 bases from V and 3 bases from J; bases unmatched to any gene: 12. CDR3 amino acids: CATTASGTTDTGELFF. The CDR3 region has the DNA TGTGCCACCACGGCTAGCGGGACCACCGACACCGGGGAGCTGTTTTTT.

The chain carries TRBV21-1 and TRBJ1-2; the table's D gene call, TRBD1, was not cross checked with the DNA. TRBV21-1 is designated a pseudogene. The CDR3 totals 15 residues. The CDR3 nucleotides are TGTTTCCATTGGGGACAGCGACCGGATAACTATGGCTACACCTTC. Protein: CFHWGQRPDNYGYTF.

The V and J genes are TRBV6-6 and TRBJ2-7; D is perhaps TRBD2 (5 bases). The ends were cut back, 6 bases at V and 1 base at J, with 10 bases in the middle. CDR1 and CDR2 from the germline V gene are MNHNY and SVGAGI (reference sequence). CDR3 length equals 13 residues. The CDR3 here is CASSKDLSYEQYF. The DNA of the CDR3 is TGTGCCAGCAGCAAGGACTTATCCTACGAGCAGTACTTC.

The DNA of the CDR3 is TGTGCCAGCAGTTACGCGACTAGCGGGGAGACCCAGTACTTC. The encoded protein is CASSYATSGETQYF. The chain is built from TRBV6-6 and TRBJ2-5; 10 positions agree with TRBD2. The germline gives CDR1 MNHNY, CDR2 SVGAGI (reference sequence). This CDR3 comprises 14 residues. With V trimmed by 2 bases and J by 5 bases, 2 bases remained unmatched.

V is TRBV30 and J is TRBJ1-4, with 9 bases fitting TRBD1. Germline-derived CDR1 and CDR2 are GTSNPN and SVGIG (reference sequence). This CDR3 spans 14 amino acids. The junction had 3 bases not matched to a gene; V was cut back by 2 bases and J by 5 bases. CDR3 sequence (DNA): TGTGCCTGGAGTTGGGGGACAGGGAATGAAAAACTGTTTTTT. Its protein is CAWSWGTGNEKLFF.

A word on this clone: The same CDR3 is also encoded by other DNA sequences in this sample. The chain carries TRBV5-4 and TRBJ1-5, with D unclear. Looked up from germline, CDR1 is SGHNT and CDR2 is YYREEE (reference sequence). The CDR3 is made up of 13 amino acids. V was cut by 3 bases and J by 0 bases, with 4 bases left in between. CDR3 sequence (DNA): TGTGCCAGCAGCTCGGATAGCAATCAGCCCCAGCATTTT. This gives the protein CASSSDSNQPQHF.

The rearrangement uses TRBV2 and TRBJ2-7, with 9 nucleotides matching TRBD2. The CDR3 contains 13 residues. The germline V gene has CDR1 SNHLY and CDR2 FYNNEI. V gave up 5 bases and J gave up 6 bases; unmatched junction bases: 5. CDR3 bases: TGTGCCAGCAGTTTAGCGGGAGCCTTCGAGCAGTACTTC. Translation gives CASSLAGAFEQYF.

This clone turned up a few times. The same CDR3 can be traced to other DNA sequences in this sample. J is TRBJ2-3 and V is TRBV7-9; D gene ambiguous. V was clipped by 5 bases and J by 0 bases, with 3 bases between them. CDR3 length: 12 amino acids. Per germline, CDR1 SEHNR and CDR2 FQNEAQ (reference sequence). CDR3 sequence reads: CASSPSTDTQYF. In nucleotides, the CDR3 is TGTGCCAGCAGCCCGAGCACAGATACGCAGTATTTT.

The chain couples TRBV30 to TRBJ2-3, with 9 bases identical to TRBD2. The CDR3 loop spans 15 amino acids. The V segment lost 0 bases and the J segment 5 bases; nucleotides outside the gene matches: 6. Germline assignment: CDR1 GTSNPN and CDR2 SVGIG (reference sequence). In DNA, the CDR3 is TGTGCCTGGAGTGTAGCGGGAGGTTCTAGAGATACGCAGTATTTT. Its protein is CAWSVAGGSRDTQYF.

Concerning this clone: The sample holds other DNA sequences that translate to the same CDR3. This chain joins TRBV19 and TRBJ1-3; D is perhaps TRBD1 (5 bases). CDR1 is LNHDA, CDR2 SQIVND, per germline (reference sequence). There are 14 residues in the CDR3. V shed 2 bases and J shed 2 bases, with 7 bases lying between them. The CDR3 protein is CASSIWGTGNTIYF. CDR3 DNA sequence: TGTGCCAGTAGTATATGGGGGACTGGAAACACCATATATTTT.

J is TRBJ1-4 and V is TRBV2; D unresolved. Trimming left V 6 bases short and J 6 bases short, with 14 bases between. The CDR3 sequence is 14 residues long. The V gene's germline CDR1 is SNHLY and CDR2 FYNNEI. The CDR3 bases are TGTGCCAGCAGGAAGGCTCAGCAGGATGAAAAACTGTTTTTT. Protein sequence: CASRKAQQDEKLFF.

The rearrangement uses TRBV30 and TRBJ2-3; 8 bases line up with TRBD2. CDR3 length equals 13 residues. Germline lookup yields CDR1 GTSNPN and CDR2 SVGIG (reference sequence). The V segment lost 2 bases and the J segment 5 bases; nucleotides outside the gene matches: 3. This CDR3 is CAWSTGGGDTQYF. The CDR3 DNA follows: TGTGCCTGGAGTACGGGAGGGGGAGATACGCAGTATTTT.

This chain joins TRBV28 and TRBJ2-7; 9 bases agree with TRBD1. Germline V lookup: CDR1 MDHEN, CDR2 SYDVKM. The CDR3 has 12 amino acids. Unmatched junction bases numbered 5, after V lost 5 bases and J lost 9 bases. CDR3 sequence: CASSRDRVVQYF. In nucleotides, the CDR3 is TGTGCCAGCAGTCGGGACAGGGTTGTGCAGTACTTC.

The V call is TRBV27, the J call TRBJ1-2; no definite D call. Germline V lookup: CDR1 MNHEY, CDR2 SMNVEV (reference sequence). Trimming pared 5 bases from V and 3 bases from J, leaving 10 bases between. The CDR3 is 13 amino acids. In nucleotides, the CDR3 is TGTGCCAGCAGTGCCTGGGCCTACTATGGCTACACCTTC. It yields the protein CASSAWAYYGYTF.

The chain combines TRBV12-5 with TRBJ2-5; 11 nucleotides line up with TRBD2. The CDR3 is 16 amino acids. CDR1 and CDR2 from the germline V gene are LGHNT and FRNRAP. The trim removed 3 bases at V and 4 bases at J, leaving 7 bases unmatched. This CDR3 reads CASGFSGRGPRETQYF. The CDR3 DNA sequence: TGTGCTAGTGGTTTTAGCGGGAGGGGCCCAAGAGAGACCCAGTACTTC.

The chain joins TRBV2 to TRBJ2-1; a possible D gene is TRBD2 (6 bases). Germline V gene data show CDR1 as SNHLY and CDR2 as FYNNEI. The CDR3 is made up of 15 amino acids. The V gene lost 4 bases and the J gene lost 0 bases, with 10 bases spanning the gap. CDR3 loop: CASSGTKSSYNEQFF. The DNA of the CDR3 is TGTGCCAGCAGTGGGACTAAAAGCTCCTACAATGAGCAGTTCTTC.

This chain uses TRBV6-5 with TRBJ2-3, with a tentative D call TRBD1 (5 bases). There are 14 residues in the CDR3. Trimming removed 7 bases at V and 6 bases at J, with 17 bases between. Per germline, CDR1 MNHEY and CDR2 SVGAGI. The CDR3 is CASMSPLKGDTQYF. For the CDR3, the DNA is TGTGCCAGCATGTCGCCCCTAAAGGGGGATACGCAGTATTTT.

This chain connects TRBV4-1 to TRBJ2-1; D may be TRBD1 (7 bases). The CDR3 is made up of 16 amino acids. The germline CDR1 and CDR2 sequences are MGHRA and YSYEKL. Trimming cost V 4 bases and J 0 bases, with 13 bases left between them. CDR3 nucleotides: TGCGCCAGCAGCCCCAGGGGGAGGACCTCCTACAATGAGCAGTTCTTC. It is translated as CASSPRGRTSYNEQFF.

A single count supports this clone. This sequence joins TRBV28 and TRBJ2-2; TRBD2 aligns across 8 bases. The length of the CDR3 is 16 residues. The V and J ends lost 5 bases and 7 bases, in that order; junction bases with no gene match: 12. The germline gives CDR1 MDHEN, CDR2 SYDVKM. The CDR3 DNA reads as TGTGCCAGCAGTGCCCTTCCGGGGGGGCAAATCGGGGAGCTGTTTTTT. Protein product: CASSALPGGQIGELFF.

The gene calls are TRBV29-1 and TRBJ1-4, with D unresolved. The CDR3 spans 12 residues. The germline CDR1 and CDR2 sequences are SQVTM and ANQGSEA. V was cut by 7 bases and J by 3 bases, with 9 bases left in between. Here the CDR3 DNA reads TGCAGCGCGGGAGAATCTAATGAAAAACTGTTTTTT. The encoded protein is CSAGESNEKLFF.

The chain carries TRBV29-1 and TRBJ1-1; D not resolved. Germline loops: CDR1 SQVTM, CDR2 ANQGSEA. V was cut by 3 bases and J by 0 bases, with 8 bases left in between. The CDR3 spans 13 residues. The CDR3 loop is CSVDTAMNTEAFF. In nucleotides, the CDR3 is TGCAGCGTTGATACAGCAATGAACACTGAAGCTTTCTTT.

The chain carries TRBV6-1 and TRBJ2-1, with D possibly matching TRBD1 (5 bases). V lost 4 bases and J lost 5, with 15 bases in between. The CDR3 spans 15 residues. CDR1 and CDR2 (germline): MNHNS, SASEGT. The CDR3 nucleotides read TGTGCCAGCAGTGCCGACCCTCAGGGCAACAATGAGCAGTTCTTC. Translated: CASSADPQGNNEQFF.